This TCR beta chain emerged from a study of cytomegalovirus exposure and HLA in healthy donors (dated by TCRdb to 2016 to 2017). General notes on the study: An earlier analysis of approximately 600 of the donors reported 250 to 300 Gb of sequence data and around 110 million unique TCR beta sequences from 150 million to 200 million T cells. Approximately 300 gigabases of sequencing data and tens of millions of unique TCR sequences were included in an early release covering about 700 HLA-typed donors. The genetic ancestry cluster associated with self-reported Caucasian donors included around 76% of the approximately 410 genotyped donors. The study was designed to test whether signatures of past pathogen exposure could be identified by cataloging public T cell receptors. The T cell repertoires of around 730 subjects were profiled by immunosequencing and related to cytomegalovirus serostatus. Along with the approximately 700-subject first cohort, a separate validation cohort of 120 different subjects was used. To predict cytomegalovirus infection status, the study combined high-throughput TCR immunosequencing, statistical association of individual TCRs with disease status, and machine learning. A later analysis re-examined previously published TCR beta repertoires from several hundred donors and added high-resolution HLA genotyping to investigate patterns of TCR occurrence. The later analysis used no new phenotypic data to find candidate immune exposures, relying instead on TCR beta sequences and their occurrence across donors. To decide whether each TCR beta V gene segment behaved as functional or pseudogenic, an earlier analysis of some 580 of the donors relied on high-throughput TCR beta sequencing. Donor age, sex, ethnicity and CMV serostatus were compiled alongside the repertoire data. Genome-wide SNP genotypes for about 60% of the roughly 700 donors were used in a later genetic analysis, which treated that subset as a discovery cohort. Every repertoire in the discovery cohort had been generated on one and the same sequencing platform. HLA typing covered class I and class II loci at four-digit resolution. Typing coverage differed by locus: A, B, C, DRB1 and DQB1 were typed in about 620-640 donors, DQA1 in roughly 500, DPA1 in around 610, and DPB1 in about 450. Because of strong linkage in the cohort, roughly five DR-DQ haplotypes were treated as single units for association and clustering. Across some 400 genotyped donors of the cohort, an average of about 240,000 unique TCR beta nucleotide sequences per donor were sequenced, and roughly 20% of those sequences were non-productive. Here is what the overall study found, with its caveats: In a later analysis, most CMV-associated TCR beta chains were found to appear HLA-restricted, with HLA associations seemingly driven largely by CMV exposure. Because counts were too low, approximately 18 rarely observed V segments, including chromosome 9 orphons, were excluded from the earlier analysis of around 590 of the donors. Most TCR sequences were observed very rarely across donors, whereas some public TCRs were present in many individuals. In the study, approximately 150 TCR beta chains were listed as associated with cytomegalovirus. Because some donors lacked HLA typing at each locus, the association tests relied only on the typed subset. Broadly in line with IMGT annotations, most TCR beta V segments showed up in productive rearrangements about 90% or about 30% of the time in an earlier analysis of 450 to 600 of the donors. In a later analysis, HLA-associated TCR beta chains were found to be more clonally expanded and to have lower generation probabilities than equally common non-associated chains. A further reported finding was that TCR beta sequences accurately predicted the HLA-A and HLA-B alleles for most subjects in the first cohort. Strong co-occurrence of HLA alleles, especially DR and DQ, made assigning TCR associations to individual alleles difficult. A cluster of highly shared sequence variants was judged likely to be a technical artifact of the sequencing pipeline. For the cohort, immune exposure information was limited to CMV serostatus. In a later analysis, several top co-occurrence clusters were reported to appear linked to parvovirus B19, influenza, CMV and Epstein-Barr virus. According to a later analysis, TCR association rates differed among HLA loci, with DRB1 alleles showing the most associated TCRs and HLA-C alleles showing the fewest. In a later genetic analysis, fewer N-insertions in productive TCRs were reported among donors in an Asian-associated ancestry cluster than the approximately 670-donor mean. In both the original and validation cohorts, the classifier was reported to diagnose cytomegalovirus status with high specificity and sensitivity. The authors suggested that the approach could potentially be generalized to other disease states and immunological phenotypes. In this cohort, only TCR beta chains were sequenced, and detectable features were limited by the absence of alpha or paired-chain data. In a later genetic analysis, a missense DCLRE1C variant was associated with V-gene and J-gene trimming of TCR beta chains, and the association was replicated in an independent cohort. In vitro tests confirmed that three of the cytomegalovirus-associated TCR beta chains recognize cytomegalovirus antigens. Some IMGT-functional V segments, including TRBV6-2 and TRBV6-3, could not be distinguished by the 87-base-pair reads and were therefore excluded. A later analysis associated 16,951 TCR beta sequences with specific HLA alleles at a false discovery rate of 0.05. Linkage disequilibrium might explain the correlated functional status among segregating V segments, but an unknown experimental factor could not be ruled out. The presence/absence analyses assumed that sequencing depth was roughly uniform across donors, and that assumption may not be true.

The CDR3 has 13 amino acids, counting the end cysteine and phenylalanine. The only DNA kept is the CDR3, 39 bases in frame from the first base. For CDR1 and CDR2, the germline V gene (reference sequence) lists LNHNV and YYDKDF. V is pared back by 2 bases and J by 5 bases, with 9 bases lying between the germline termini. The library was produced with the immunoSEQ multiplex PCR assay. For the multiplex PCR, a mixture combining 60 forward primers for TCR Vbeta segments and 13 reverse primers for TCR Jbeta segments was used. Amplification of the CDR3 region of rearranged TCR beta genes was performed with a multiplex PCR assay on genomic DNA. The Illumina HiSeq System was used to sequence the amplified TCR beta libraries as 87-base-pair reads. Per the source publication's procedure: Across the 700 or so repertoires, a later analysis counted 80 million or so unique TCR beta chains, around 11 million of which were shared by at least two donors. Raw reads were error-corrected and collapsed into unique sequences with a nearest-neighbor algorithm that merged closely related sequences to remove PCR and sequencing errors. CDR3 sequences were aligned to IMGT reference sequences to assign V, D and J gene segments. Each retained sequence needed at least a six-nucleotide match to both a V gene segment and a J gene segment. A rearrangement was called productive if the CDR3 had no stop codons and remained in frame with V and J, and every other rearrangement was called non-productive. Following IMGT convention, CDR3 was defined as the stretch from the second conserved V-encoded cysteine to the conserved J-encoded phenylalanine. The earlier analysis of a few hundred of the donors excluded sequences that lacked an unambiguous match to a single V gene segment. An earlier analysis of a few hundred of the donors called V segments functional above 56.7% productive rearrangements and segregating when the between-donor standard deviation exceeded 5%. To diagnose cytomegalovirus status from the catalog of TCR beta chain sequences, a statistical classification framework was built. A later analysis assigned V and J genes by comparing TCR nucleotide sequences with IMGT/GENE-DB human TR gene sequences. In a later analysis, CDR3 sequences and most-parsimonious VDJ recombination scenarios were assigned using the TCRdist pipeline. In a later analysis, each TCR beta chain was defined by its CDR3 amino acid sequence together with its V-gene family, and reads lacking a unique V-gene family were excluded. In a later analysis, 450 to 600 highly shared, low-generation-probability nucleotide sequences were removed to address suspected cross-contamination and a sequencing artifact. A later analysis calculated a clonal expansion index for each public chain from normalized within-repertoire ranks of inferred template counts. A later analysis computed generation probabilities with a VDJ recombination model fitted to out-of-frame rearrangements, and checked the results against IGoR. A later analysis scored TCR-TCR, TCR-HLA and TCR-CMV co-occurrence with hypergeometric tests, applying a repertoire-size bias correction to TCR pairs. False discovery rates were estimated in a later analysis by permuting HLA or CMV assignments 20 times. In a later analysis, co-occurring TCRs were grouped with DBSCAN, and TCRdist sequence similarity was added when clustering was performed within HLA-allele-positive subsets. Repertoires with fewer than 30,000 or more than 120,000 public chains, plus five repertoires with anomalous nucleotide sharing, were excluded from co-occurrence clustering. Sourced from immuneACCESS, this table was stored by TCRdb with only in-frame sequences that have V and J called. A share of the clones is absent; for the studies checked, an unresolved V gene accounts for under half, and the remainder has no known explanation. The DNA gave D and trimming, while V, J and clone size come from that table. This sample lists about 190,000 clones; roughly 75% were detected once. In total, the top ten clones hold approximately 4.6% of the sample.

Remarks on this clone: What this receptor recognizes is not known. Per-nucleotide qualities are absent, and no much larger clonotype sits a single base away.

The cohort comprised hundreds of healthy bone marrow donors. At the time of sampling, all cohort members were nominally healthy, though unrecorded immune exposures were likely present. The donor was CMV seropositive and belonged to the group of some 290 seropositive cohort members. Every donor gave a peripheral blood sample, and the peripheral blood mononuclear cells from that sample were used for TCR beta sequencing. The Qiagen DNeasy Blood Extraction Kit was used to extract genomic DNA from the blood cell samples. The TCR was taken from a man aged 30 to 45 in good health and CMV-seropositive. Sequencing used PBMCs. The chain joins TRBV15 to TRBJ2-5; there is no confident call for the D gene. This receptor has the CDR3 CATSRRVRETQYF. The DNA is TGTGCCACCAGCAGACGGGTTCGGGAGACCCAGTACTTC.